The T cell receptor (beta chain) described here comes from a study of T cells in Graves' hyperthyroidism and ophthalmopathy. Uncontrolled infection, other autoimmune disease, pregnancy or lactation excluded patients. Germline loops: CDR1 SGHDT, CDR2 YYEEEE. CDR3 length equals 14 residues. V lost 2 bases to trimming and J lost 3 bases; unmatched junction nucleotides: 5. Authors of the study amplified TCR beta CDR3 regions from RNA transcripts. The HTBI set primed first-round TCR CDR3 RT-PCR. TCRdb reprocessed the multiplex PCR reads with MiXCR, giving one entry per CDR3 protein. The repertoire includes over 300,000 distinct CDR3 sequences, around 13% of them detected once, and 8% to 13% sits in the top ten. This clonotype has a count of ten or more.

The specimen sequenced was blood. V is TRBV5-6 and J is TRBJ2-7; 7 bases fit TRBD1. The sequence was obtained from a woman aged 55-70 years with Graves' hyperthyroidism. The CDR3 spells CASSFGAGGYEQYF. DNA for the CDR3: TGTGCCAGCAGCTTTGGGGCAGGGGGCTACGAGCAGTACTTC.